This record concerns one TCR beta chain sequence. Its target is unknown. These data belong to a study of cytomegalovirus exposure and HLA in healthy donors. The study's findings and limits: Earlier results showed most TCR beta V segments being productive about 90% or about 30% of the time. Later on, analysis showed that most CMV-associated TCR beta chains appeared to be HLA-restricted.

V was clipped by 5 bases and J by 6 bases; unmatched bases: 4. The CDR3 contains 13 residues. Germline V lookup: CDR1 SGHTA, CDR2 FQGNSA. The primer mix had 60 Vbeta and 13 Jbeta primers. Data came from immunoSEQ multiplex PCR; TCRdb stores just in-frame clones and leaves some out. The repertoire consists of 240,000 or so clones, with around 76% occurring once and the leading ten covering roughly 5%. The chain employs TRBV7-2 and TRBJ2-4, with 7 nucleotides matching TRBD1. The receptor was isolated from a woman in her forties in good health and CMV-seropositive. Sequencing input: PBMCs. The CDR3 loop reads CASSQRQGNIQYF. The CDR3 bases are TGTGCCAGCAGCCAAAGACAGGGAAACATTCAGTACTTC.